This T cell receptor (beta chain) comes out of a study of kidney transplant recipient with SARS-CoV-2 infection. One entry per CDR3 protein results from TCRdb running MiXCR on the reads. The sample has roughly 230,000 distinct CDR3 sequences, 29% seen once; the top ten hold less than 8.5%. Germline lookup yields CDR1 SGHRS and CDR2 YFSETQ. V dropped 7 bases and J dropped 4 bases, with 23 bases sitting between them. This CDR3 has 16 amino acids. Many counts were recorded for this clonotype. The sample in question was a blood sample, obtained at baseline and between days 110 and 120 from a kidney transplant recipient. This clonotype was obtained from a male patient younger than 45 who had COVID-19 and was a kidney transplant recipient. The graft donor may have given rise to some T cells. The chain links TRBV5-1 to TRBJ1-2; D gene uncertain. The CDR3 protein is CASLNGSVRKTYGYTF. CDR3 in DNA: TGCGCCAGCTTAAATGGATCGGTTCGAAAGACCTATGGCTACACCTTC.